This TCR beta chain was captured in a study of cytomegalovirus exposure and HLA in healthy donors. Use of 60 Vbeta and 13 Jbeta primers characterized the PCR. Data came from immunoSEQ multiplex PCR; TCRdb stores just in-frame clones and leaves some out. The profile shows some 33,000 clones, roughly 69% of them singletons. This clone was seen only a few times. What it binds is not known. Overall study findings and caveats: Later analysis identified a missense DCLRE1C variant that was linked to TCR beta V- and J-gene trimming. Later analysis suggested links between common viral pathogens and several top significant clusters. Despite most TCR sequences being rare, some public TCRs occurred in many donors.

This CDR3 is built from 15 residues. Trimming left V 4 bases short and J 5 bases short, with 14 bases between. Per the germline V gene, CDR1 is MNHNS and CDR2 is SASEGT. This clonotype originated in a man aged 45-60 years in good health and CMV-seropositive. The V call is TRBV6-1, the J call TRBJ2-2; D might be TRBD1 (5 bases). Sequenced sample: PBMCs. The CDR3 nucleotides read TGTGCCAGCAGTGCTCAGACAAAGGGGACCGGGGAGCTGTTTTTT. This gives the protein CASSAQTKGTGELFF.